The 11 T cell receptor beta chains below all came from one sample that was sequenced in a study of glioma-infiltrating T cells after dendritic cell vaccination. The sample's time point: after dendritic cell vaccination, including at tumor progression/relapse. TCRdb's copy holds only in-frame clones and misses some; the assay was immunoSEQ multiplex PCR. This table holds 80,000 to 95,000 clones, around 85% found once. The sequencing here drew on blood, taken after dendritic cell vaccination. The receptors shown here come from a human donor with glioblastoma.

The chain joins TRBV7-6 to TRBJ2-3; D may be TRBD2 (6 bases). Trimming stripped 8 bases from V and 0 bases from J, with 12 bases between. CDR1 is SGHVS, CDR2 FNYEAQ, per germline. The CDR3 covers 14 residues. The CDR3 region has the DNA TGTGCCAGCCACGACGGGGGTAGCACAGATACGCAGTATTTT. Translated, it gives CASHDGGSTDTQYF.

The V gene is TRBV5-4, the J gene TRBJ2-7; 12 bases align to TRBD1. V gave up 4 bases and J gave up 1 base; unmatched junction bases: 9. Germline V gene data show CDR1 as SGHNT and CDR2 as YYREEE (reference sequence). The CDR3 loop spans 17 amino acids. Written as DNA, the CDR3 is TGTGCCAGCAGCGATCGATCGGGACAGGGGGCATCCTACGAGCAGTACTTC. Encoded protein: CASSDRSGQGASYEQYF. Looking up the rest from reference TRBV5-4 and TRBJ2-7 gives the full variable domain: ETGVTQSPTHLIKTRGQQVTLRCSSQSGHNTVSWYQQALGQGPQFIFQYYREEENGRGNFPPRFSGLQFPNYSSELNVNALELDDSALYLCASSDRSGQGASYEQYFGPGTRLTVT.

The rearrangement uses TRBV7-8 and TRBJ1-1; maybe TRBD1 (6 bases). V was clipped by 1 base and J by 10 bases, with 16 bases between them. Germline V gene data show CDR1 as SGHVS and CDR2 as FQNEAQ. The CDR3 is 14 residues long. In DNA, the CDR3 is TGTGCCAGCAGCTTAGATCTGGGGGCACCGATAGCTTTCTTT. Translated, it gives CASSLDLGAPIAFF. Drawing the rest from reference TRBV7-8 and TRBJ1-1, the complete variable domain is GAGVSQSPRYKVAKRGQDVALRCDPISGHVSLFWYQQALGQGPEFLTYFQNEAQLDKSGLPSDRFFAERPEGSVSTLKIQRTQQEDSAVYLCASSLDLGAPIAFFGQGTRLTVV.

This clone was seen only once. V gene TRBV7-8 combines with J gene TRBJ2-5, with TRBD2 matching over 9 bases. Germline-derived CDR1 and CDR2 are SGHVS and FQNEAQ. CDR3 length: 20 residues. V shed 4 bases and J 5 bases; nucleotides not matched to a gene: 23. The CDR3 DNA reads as TGTGCCAGCAGCTCCCGGACTGTTAGCGGGGGCCCTCGACCGGGGGAGACCCAGTACTTC. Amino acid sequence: CASSSRTVSGGPRPGETQYF.

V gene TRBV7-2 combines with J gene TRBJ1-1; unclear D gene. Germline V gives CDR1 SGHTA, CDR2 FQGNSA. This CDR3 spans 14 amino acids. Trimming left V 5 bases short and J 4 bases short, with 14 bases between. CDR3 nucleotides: TGTGCCAGCAGCCCACCGCTCGGGAGCACTGAAGCTTTCTTT. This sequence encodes CASSPPLGSTEAFF.

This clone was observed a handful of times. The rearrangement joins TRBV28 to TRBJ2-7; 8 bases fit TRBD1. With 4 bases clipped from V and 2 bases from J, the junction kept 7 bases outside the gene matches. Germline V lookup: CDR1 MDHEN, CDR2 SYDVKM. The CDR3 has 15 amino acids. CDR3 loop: CASSSPGQATYEQYF. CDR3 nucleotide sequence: TGTGCCAGCAGTTCGCCGGGACAGGCGACCTACGAGCAGTACTTC.

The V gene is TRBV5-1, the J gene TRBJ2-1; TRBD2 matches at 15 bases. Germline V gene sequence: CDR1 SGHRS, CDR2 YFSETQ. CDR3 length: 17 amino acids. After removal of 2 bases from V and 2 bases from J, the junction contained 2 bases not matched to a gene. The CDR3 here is CASSFRTSGRAYNEQFF. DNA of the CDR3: TGCGCCAGCAGCTTTAGGACTAGCGGGAGGGCCTACAATGAGCAGTTCTTC.

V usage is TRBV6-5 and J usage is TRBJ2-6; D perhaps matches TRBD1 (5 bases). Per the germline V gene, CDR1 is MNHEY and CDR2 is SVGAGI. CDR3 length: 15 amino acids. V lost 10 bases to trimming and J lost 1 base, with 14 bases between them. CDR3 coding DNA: TGTGCCATCAAAATAGGGGCATCTGGGGCCAACGTCCTGACTTTC. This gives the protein CAIKIGASGANVLTF.

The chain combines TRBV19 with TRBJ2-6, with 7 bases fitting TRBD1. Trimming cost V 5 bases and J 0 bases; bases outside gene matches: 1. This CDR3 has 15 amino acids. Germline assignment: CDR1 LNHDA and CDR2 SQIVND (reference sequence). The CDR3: CASSDRASGANVLTF. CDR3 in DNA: TGTGCCAGTAGTGACAGGGCCTCTGGGGCCAACGTCCTGACTTTC.

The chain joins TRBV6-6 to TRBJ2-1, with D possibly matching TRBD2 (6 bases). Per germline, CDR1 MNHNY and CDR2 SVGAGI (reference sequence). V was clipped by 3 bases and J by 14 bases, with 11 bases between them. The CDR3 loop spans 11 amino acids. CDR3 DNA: TGTGCCAGCAGTTATAACGGGAGAGAGTTCTTC. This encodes CASSYNGREFF.

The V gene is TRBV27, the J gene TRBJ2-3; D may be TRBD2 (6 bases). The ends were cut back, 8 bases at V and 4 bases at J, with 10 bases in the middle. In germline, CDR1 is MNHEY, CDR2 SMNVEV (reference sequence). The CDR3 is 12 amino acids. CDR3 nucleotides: TGTGCCAGCGGCGCGGGGCCAGATACGCAGTATTTT. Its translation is CASGAGPDTQYF.